The TCR beta chain under discussion was sequenced for a study of blood T cell repertoires in COVID-19. Study-level information: Collection of acute and convalescent COVID-19 samples took place in the United States, Italy and Spain.

This CDR3 has 17 amino acids. Trimming cost V 5 bases and J 0 bases; bases outside gene matches: 6. The germline V gene encodes CDR1 MGHDK and CDR2 SYGVNS. Some clones are missing from TCRdb's copy, which holds only in-frame ones; the method was immunoSEQ multiplex PCR. The sample records over 250,000 clones, around 90% being singletons. The rearrangement uses TRBV25-1 and TRBJ1-3; 11 nucleotides agree with TRBD1. This clonotype was sampled from a woman in her 30s who had recovered from COVID-19. Sequencing was performed on PBMCs or T cells enriched from blood (not recorded which). In DNA, the CDR3 is TGTGCCAGCAGTACCCGGGACAGGGGGGTCTCTGGAAACACCATATATTTT. Amino acid sequence: CASSTRDRGVSGNTIYF. Based on the CDR3 plus reference TRBV25-1 and TRBJ1-3, the full variable domain is EADIYQTPRYLVIGTGKKITLECSQTMGHDKMYWYQQDPGMELHLIHYSYGVNSTEKGDLSSESTVSRIRTEHFPLTLESARPSHTSQYLCASSTRDRGVSGNTIYFGEGSWLTVV.